The T cell receptor beta chain under discussion was sequenced for a study of blood T cell repertoires in COVID-19. Overall study: From T cells, B-cell-depleted T cells, or PBMCs came the material, which was cDNA or gDNA.

This CDR3 region has 15 residues. Per the germline V gene, CDR1 is SGHNT and CDR2 is YYREEE (reference sequence). Trimming pared 4 bases from V and 5 bases from J, leaving 18 bases between. Seattle patients were enrolled during active infection and followed longitudinally. Study processing details: It was from reference gene primer amplification that nucleated cell counts were estimated. Some clones are missing from TCRdb's copy, which holds only in-frame ones; the method was immunoSEQ multiplex PCR. That table supplies the V and J calls and clone size; D and trimming were determined from the DNA. The table records fewer than 200,000 clones, around nine tenths of them present only once.

Sequencing was performed on peripheral blood. The chain uses TRBV5-4 and TRBJ1-1; D remains ambiguous. This sequence was found in a woman between 65 and 79 years old with COVID-19, enrolled during active disease. CDR3 coding DNA: TGTGCCAGCAGCCCTCTGACAAATTCGGCGACTGAAGCTTTCTTT. Its protein is CASSPLTNSATEAFF. Looking up the rest from reference TRBV5-4 and TRBJ1-1 gives the full variable domain: ETGVTQSPTHLIKTRGQQVTLRCSSQSGHNTVSWYQQALGQGPQFIFQYYREEENGRGNFPPRFSGLQFPNYSSELNVNALELDDSALYLCASSPLTNSATEAFFGQGTRLTVV.